This entry features one T cell receptor (beta chain) sequence. This table comes from immunoSEQ multiplex PCR, and its TCRdb copy is limited to in-frame clones, with some not included. The sample includes roughly 350,000 clones, approximately 90% seen only once; the top ten take roughly 4.8%. Treatment reported: roughly 20 received Ad26.COV2.S at low or high dose, single or two shots; a few received placebo; per-sample allocation not given. On day 63 after the first injection, vaccine and placebo recipients gave samples. The germline V gene encodes CDR1 MNHNS and CDR2 SASEGT. CDR3 length: 17 amino acids. V was clipped by 3 bases and J by 0 bases; unmatched bases: 8. The data derive from a study of Ad26.COV2.S vaccination and SARS-CoV-2 variants. For the study at large: Enrolled in COV1001, the donor was in the Ad26.COV2.S trial arm, which received the vaccine. The authors gave Ad26.COV2.S intramuscularly, either once or twice 56 days apart.

Source: peripheral blood, taken in a trial of Ad26.COV2.S vaccine versus placebo. The origin of this receptor is a person aged 18 to 59 who received the Ad26.COV2.S COVID-19 vaccine or a placebo. V usage is TRBV6-1 and J usage is TRBJ2-4; 7 nucleotides align to TRBD1. CDR3 sequence: CASSEKTGTLAKNIQYF. DNA of the CDR3: TGTGCCAGCAGTGAGAAGACAGGGACGCTAGCCAAAAACATTCAGTACTTC.